The entry below describes one T cell receptor (beta chain). The data belong to a study of cytomegalovirus exposure and HLA in healthy donors. The PCR ran on 60 Vbeta and 13 Jbeta primers. Produced via immunoSEQ multiplex PCR; TCRdb's table is partial and in-frame only. Among 150,000 to 180,000 clones listed, 79% were seen once. Source material: PBMCs. This receptor was taken from a man aged 30 to 45 in good health and CMV-seropositive.

The CDR3 bases are TGCGCCAGCAGCCAAGATCGCGCCACAGATACGCAGTATTTT. This translates into CASSQDRATDTQYF. The V gene is TRBV4-3, the J gene TRBJ2-3; no firm D call. The CDR3 is made up of 14 amino acids. Germline assignment: CDR1 LGHNA and CDR2 YSLEER. V dropped 0 bases and J dropped 2 bases, with 6 bases sitting between them.